These 18 T cell receptor beta chains originate from one sample sequenced in a study of T cell responses to AZD1222 COVID-19 vaccine (dated by TCRdb to the early 2020s). The method was the immunoSEQ multiplex PCR assay. This immuneACCESS table, as held by TCRdb, lists in-frame sequences with V and J called but not all clones. Of the missing ones, under half trace to an unresolved V gene in checked studies; the others have no known cause. In this sample the table shows around 76,000 clones, 84% of which occur a single time. The top ten constitute over 8% of the sample. The label giving this sample's time point can be read as: baseline before first vaccination. Sequenced here: peripheral blood, sampled on day 0 of AZD1222 vaccination. These receptors all come from an adult in good health.

A single count supports this clone. The chain couples TRBV4-1 to TRBJ1-5, with TRBD1 matching 7 bases. Germline loops: CDR1 MGHRA, CDR2 YSYEKL. J gave up 4 bases and V 3 bases, and 12 bases lay outside the gene matches. The CDR3 covers 17 residues. CDR3 amino acids: CASSQGQIPFKNQPQHF. CDR3 nucleotides: TGCGCCAGCAGCCAGGGACAGATACCCTTTAAGAATCAGCCCCAGCATTTT.

This chain joins TRBV6-6 and TRBJ2-4, with 9 bases matching TRBD2. The CDR3 loop spans 15 amino acids. CDR1 and CDR2 (germline): MNHNY, SVGAGI (reference sequence). V dropped 0 bases and J dropped 9; count of bases not matched to a gene: 6. The CDR3 reads CASSYSGGGASIQYF. CDR3 in DNA: TGTGCCAGCAGTTACTCAGGCGGGGGGGCCTCCATTCAGTACTTC.

V gene TRBV5-4 combines with J gene TRBJ2-3; D uncertain. Germline CDR1 is SGHNT and CDR2 is YYREEE (reference sequence). The CDR3 is 12 residues long. Trimming pared 1 base from V and 3 bases from J, leaving 3 bases between. This CDR3 reads CASSLKTDTQYF. As DNA, the CDR3 is TGTGCCAGCAGCTTGAAAACAGATACGCAGTATTTT.

The gene calls are TRBV2 and TRBJ1-2; no definite D call. V lost 6 bases, J lost 0 bases, and 2 bases lay in between. The CDR3 consists of 11 residues. Germline lookup yields CDR1 SNHLY and CDR2 FYNNEI. CDR3 amino acids: CASSPNYGYTF. The CDR3 DNA follows: TGTGCCAGCAGCCCTAACTATGGCTACACCTTC.

The gene calls are TRBV3-1 (or the pseudogene TRBV3-2) and TRBJ1-4, with 10 bases fitting TRBD1. CDR1 is LGHDT, CDR2 YNNKEL, per germline (reference sequence). The junction had 5 bases not matched to a gene; V was cut back by 0 bases and J by 10 bases. The CDR3 covers 15 residues. DNA of the CDR3: TGTGCCAGCAGCCAAGACGGGACAGGGGTTGGAAAACTGTTTTTT. This encodes CASSQDGTGVGKLFF.

This chain joins TRBV18 and TRBJ1-1; unclear D gene. Germline CDR1 and CDR2: KGHSH and LQKENI. V shed 2 bases and J shed 2 bases, with 9 bases lying between them. The CDR3 contains 14 residues. CDR3 nucleotides: TGTGCCAGCTCACCAACATACAGAAACACTGAAGCTTTCTTT. This codes for CASSPTYRNTEAFF.

V and J are TRBV5-4 and TRBJ2-5; D unclear. The germline CDR1 and CDR2 sequences are SGHNT and YYREEE (reference sequence). This CDR3 has 14 residues. The V end lost 0 bases, the J end lost 8 bases, and 14 bases lay between the germline ends. The CDR3 here is CASSLGQARITQYF. DNA of the CDR3: TGTGCCAGCAGCTTGGGTCAGGCCCGGATAACCCAGTACTTC.

The chain joins TRBV10-1 to TRBJ2-4, with D possibly being TRBD1 or TRBD2 (5 bases each). The CDR3 consists of 14 residues. From germline, CDR1 is WNHNN and CDR2 SYGVQD (reference sequence). V dropped 5 bases and J dropped 6 bases, with 14 bases sitting between them. CDR3 nucleotide sequence: TGCGCCAGCAGTTCAGGGTACGAGGGAAACATTCAGTACTTC. Protein: CASSSGYEGNIQYF.

The chain employs TRBV19 and TRBJ2-5; tentative D call: TRBD1 (6 bases). Germline loops: CDR1 LNHDA, CDR2 SQIVND (reference sequence). Trimming left V 5 bases short and J 7 bases short, with 20 bases between. The CDR3 is 15 amino acids. The DNA of the CDR3 is TGTGCCAGTAGTGCGACGCCACTACAGGGAGCGACCCAGTACTTC. Its translation: CASSATPLQGATQYF.

This chain joins TRBV14 and TRBJ1-2; 8 nucleotides align to TRBD1. V shed 5 bases, J shed 4 bases, and the junction held 9 bases outside the gene matches. The CDR3 has 15 residues. CDR1 is SGHDN and CDR2 is FVKESK in the germline V gene. CDR3: CASSDISTGVYGYTF. Written as DNA, the CDR3 is TGTGCCAGCAGCGACATATCGACAGGGGTCTATGGCTACACCTTC.

The chain carries TRBV15 and TRBJ2-7; perhaps TRBD1 as D (5 bases). V lost 5 bases, J lost 0 bases, and 14 bases lay in between. The CDR3 length is 15 residues. The germline V gene has CDR1 LNHNV and CDR2 YYDKDF (reference sequence). The CDR3 loop is CATSRNGAFSYEQYF. The CDR3 DNA sequence: TGTGCCACCAGCCGCAATGGGGCATTCTCCTACGAGCAGTACTTC.

V and J are TRBV6-5 and TRBJ1-1; TRBD1 matches 7 bases. Germline V lookup: CDR1 MNHEY, CDR2 SVGAGI. CDR3 size: 15 residues. The V and J ends lost 4 bases and 0 bases, in that order; junction bases with no gene match: 5. The CDR3 DNA sequence: TGTGCCAGCAGTTCGACGGACAGGCTGAACACTGAAGCTTTCTTT. It codes for CASSSTDRLNTEAFF.

The J gene is TRBJ2-3, the V gene TRBV5-1; 7 bases fit TRBD1. Germline assignment: CDR1 SGHRS and CDR2 YFSETQ. CDR3 length equals 15 residues. J lost 6 bases, V lost 0 bases, and 7 bases had no gene match. This chain's CDR3 is CASSLGGQNRDTQYF. The CDR3 DNA sequence: TGCGCCAGCAGCTTGGGGGGACAGAATCGGGATACGCAGTATTTT.

The J gene is TRBJ2-1, the V gene TRBV5-4, with D possibly being TRBD1 (6 bases). The CDR3 consists of 14 residues. Germline assignment: CDR1 SGHNT and CDR2 YYREEE (reference sequence). The V end was cut by 1 base, the J end by 7 bases, with 12 bases between. In DNA form, the CDR3 reads TGTGCCAGCAGCTTGAGGGGGACCCAGAATGAGCAGTTCTTC. This gives the protein CASSLRGTQNEQFF.

The chain combines TRBV18 with TRBJ1-3; 7 positions match TRBD1. The CDR3 covers 15 residues. Per the germline V gene, CDR1 is KGHSH and CDR2 is LQKENI. V was pared by 3 bases and J by 0 bases, with 2 bases of the junction left unmatched. This chain's CDR3 is CASSPRDSSGNTIYF. The DNA of the CDR3 is TGTGCCAGCTCACCCCGGGACAGCTCTGGAAACACCATATATTTT.

This sequence joins TRBV10-3 and TRBJ1-3; D not resolved. Germline assignment: CDR1 ENHRY and CDR2 SYGVKD. The CDR3 runs to 13 residues. V gave up 6 bases and J gave up 4 bases, with 10 bases separating them. CDR3 amino acids: CAIRLRSGNTIYF. As DNA, the CDR3 is TGTGCCATCAGACTAAGGTCGGGAAACACCATATATTTT.

The chain has TRBV7-2 and TRBJ1-4, with a tentative D call TRBD1 (5 bases). V dropped 4 bases and J dropped 8 bases, with 17 bases sitting between them. The CDR3 consists of 15 residues. The germline V gene encodes CDR1 SGHTA and CDR2 FQGNSA. CDR3 sequence reads: CASSWRGAGEEKLFF. The CDR3 DNA reads TGTGCCAGCAGCTGGAGGGGTGCGGGGGAGGAAAAACTGTTTTTT.

This clone showed up just a few times. The chain recombines TRBV11-2 with TRBJ2-7; 10 nucleotides align to TRBD1. J was trimmed by 7 bases and V by 1 base; bases with no gene match: 7. The CDR3 consists of 15 residues. Germline V lookup: CDR1 SGHAT, CDR2 FQNNGV. The CDR3 coding sequence is TGTGCCAGCAGCTTAGGCGTCGACAGGGGGCGGGAGCAGTACTTC. It specifies CASSLGVDRGREQYF.